Below are 26 T cell receptor beta chains sequenced from a single sample in a study of T cell responses to AZD1222 COVID-19 vaccine (dated by TCRdb to about 2021). The time point tag for this specimen amounts to: baseline before first vaccination. Receptor amplification or capture employed the immunoSEQ multiplex PCR assay. This immuneACCESS table, as held by TCRdb, lists in-frame sequences with V and J called but not all clones. Of the missing ones, under half trace to an unresolved V gene in checked studies; the others have no known cause. The sample includes roughly 30,000 clones, with around 90% observed a single time. The ten largest account for 1.3% of the sample. The sequenced sample was peripheral blood, obtained on day 0 of AZD1222 vaccination. The receptors derive from an adult in good health.

The chain combines TRBV7-3 with TRBJ2-7; TRBD2 aligns across 8 bases. The CDR3 consists of 15 residues. V shed 5 bases and J 6 bases; nucleotides not matched to a gene: 12. The germline V gene has CDR1 SGHTA and CDR2 FQGTGA. The chain's CDR3 is CASSPQAGVSGEQYF. The CDR3 nucleotides are TGTGCCAGCAGCCCCCAAGCGGGAGTATCCGGCGAGCAGTACTTC.

The chain employs TRBV2 and TRBJ1-2; no definite D call. Looked up from germline, CDR1 is SNHLY and CDR2 is FYNNEI. The CDR3 consists of 15 residues. V was shortened by 3 bases and J by 0 bases, with 11 bases between the two germline ends. The CDR3 sequence: CASSERGITNYGYTF. The CDR3 nucleotides are TGTGCCAGCAGTGAGCGCGGAATTACTAACTATGGCTACACCTTC.

The V gene is TRBV18, the J gene TRBJ1-5; perhaps TRBD1 as D (6 bases). V dropped 2 bases and J dropped 5 bases, with 13 bases sitting between them. CDR1 is KGHSH and CDR2 is LQKENI in the germline V gene. The CDR3 loop spans 15 amino acids. The CDR3 nucleotides read TGTGCCAGCTCACCATTACAGGGTGGCGATCAGCCCCAGCATTTT. Protein: CASSPLQGGDQPQHF.

The gene calls are TRBV7-9 and TRBJ2-2; D is perhaps TRBD2 (5 bases). Trimming took off 4 bases at V and 0 bases at J, with 12 bases between the two ends. CDR3 length equals 16 residues. CDR1 and CDR2 from the germline V gene are SEHNR and FQNEAQ (reference sequence). The CDR3 DNA reads TGTGCCAGCAGCTCGGGCCGGGGATCGAACACCGGGGAGCTGTTTTTT. Its protein is CASSSGRGSNTGELFF. Based on the CDR3 plus reference TRBV7-9 and TRBJ2-2, the full variable domain is DTGVSQNPRHKITKRGQNVTFRCDPISEHNRLYWYRQTLGQGPEFLTYFQNEAQLEKSRLLSDRFSAERPKGSFSTLEIQRTEQGDSAMYLCASSSGRGSNTGELFFGEGSRLTVL.

V and J are TRBV3-1 (or the pseudogene TRBV3-2) and TRBJ2-7, with TRBD2 matching 14 bases. There are 19 residues in the CDR3. Trimming at V came to 0 bases and at J to 9 bases, leaving 16 bases not matched to a gene. CDR1 LGHDT and CDR2 YNNKEL come from the germline V gene (reference sequence). This CDR3 is CASSQEWLIPGLAGVSQYF. The CDR3 DNA follows: TGTGCCAGCAGCCAAGAATGGTTAATACCGGGACTAGCGGGAGTATCGCAGTACTTC.

The chain recombines TRBV6-1 with TRBJ1-2; 7 positions match TRBD1. Germline V gene data show CDR1 as MNHNS and CDR2 as SASEGT. Trimming cost V 2 bases and J 3 bases; bases outside gene matches: 6. The CDR3 spans 15 residues. CDR3 DNA sequence: TGTGCCAGCAGTGAATTCCCAGGGGGTCACTATGGCTACACCTTC. Its translation is CASSEFPGGHYGYTF.

The J gene is TRBJ2-7, the V gene TRBV20-1, with 9 nucleotides matching TRBD1. CDR1 is DFQATT, CDR2 SNEGSKA, per germline (reference sequence). V lost 6 bases and J lost 7; bases outside the gene matches: 4. This CDR3 comprises 11 residues. CDR3 DNA sequence: TGCAGTGCGGACAGGGGTTGGGAGCAGTACTTC. Amino acid sequence: CSADRGWEQYF.

The genes are TRBV15 and TRBJ2-1; TRBD2 agrees at 7 bases. Trimming removed 2 bases from V and 0 bases from J; junction bases left unmatched: 4. Looked up from germline, CDR1 is LNHNV and CDR2 is YYDKDF (reference sequence). The CDR3 contains 16 residues. Written as DNA, the CDR3 is TGTGCCACCAGCAGACATCTAGCGGACTCCTACAATGAGCAGTTCTTC. Its translation is CATSRHLADSYNEQFF.

The genes are TRBV11-2 and TRBJ2-5; 13 nucleotides align to TRBD2. This CDR3 contains 17 residues. J lost 1 base, V lost 1 base, and 3 bases had no gene match. Germline V gives CDR1 SGHAT, CDR2 FQNNGV. The CDR3 DNA follows: TGTGCCAGCAGCTTAGGACTAGCGGGAGGCTTCCAAGAGACCCAGTACTTC. It codes for CASSLGLAGGFQETQYF.

V and J are TRBV5-1 and TRBJ2-1; D perhaps matches TRBD2 (5 bases). There are 11 residues in the CDR3. With 5 bases removed from V and 7 bases from J, the gap between germline ends came to 7 bases. Germline assignment: CDR1 SGHRS and CDR2 YFSETQ. The CDR3 DNA sequence: TGCGCCAGCAGGAGCGGAAATGAGCAGTTCTTC. Its translation: CASRSGNEQFF.

The chain is built from TRBV5-4 and TRBJ2-1, with a weak D call TRBD2 (6 bases). V was clipped by 0 bases and J by 5 bases, with 12 bases between them. Germline-derived CDR1 and CDR2 are SGHNT and YYREEE (reference sequence). This CDR3 region has 15 residues. CDR3 protein: CASSLGGTNNNEQFF. The CDR3 DNA reads as TGTGCCAGCAGCTTGGGCGGGACCAACAACAATGAGCAGTTCTTC. The full variable domain, with the rest looked up from reference TRBV5-4 and TRBJ2-1, is ETGVTQSPTHLIKTRGQQVTLRCSSQSGHNTVSWYQQALGQGPQFIFQYYREEENGRGNFPPRFSGLQFPNYSSELNVNALELDDSALYLCASSLGGTNNNEQFFGPGTRLTVL.

The chain carries TRBV20-1 and TRBJ2-7, with 10 bases aligning to TRBD2. Germline V gene lookup returns CDR1 DFQATT and CDR2 SNEGSKA (reference sequence). This CDR3 is 14 amino acids long. Losses at the gene ends were 3 bases for V and 3 bases for J; bases not matched to a gene: 5. Here the CDR3 reads CSASGLAGDYEQYF. In DNA, the CDR3 is TGCAGTGCTAGTGGCCTAGCGGGAGACTACGAGCAGTACTTC.

CDR3 loop: CASSPGQGSAYEQYF. The CDR3 DNA is TGTGCCAGCTCACCGGGACAGGGGTCAGCCTACGAGCAGTACTTC. This sequence joins TRBV18 and TRBJ2-7; 10 bases are shared with TRBD1. V was clipped by 3 bases and J by 2 bases; unmatched bases: 4. Germline V gene data show CDR1 as KGHSH and CDR2 as LQKENI. This CDR3 has 15 residues.

J is TRBJ1-5 and V is TRBV5-6; D gene ambiguous. The CDR3 has 13 amino acids. Germline assignment: CDR1 SGHDT and CDR2 YYEEEE. V was trimmed by 5 bases and J by 0 bases, leaving 6 bases between them. The CDR3 here is CASSKFSNQPQHF. The CDR3 DNA reads as TGTGCCAGCAGTAAATTTAGCAATCAGCCCCAGCATTTT. The entire variable domain, with the rest obtained from reference TRBV5-6 and TRBJ1-5, is as follows: DAGVTQSPTHLIKTRGQQVTLRCSPKSGHDTVSWYQQALGQGPQFIFQYYEEEERQRGNFPDRFSGHQFPNYSSELNVNALLLGDSALYLCASSKFSNQPQHFGDGTRLSIL.

V usage is TRBV5-8 and J usage is TRBJ2-5, with D tentatively TRBD1 (6 bases). Trimming shortened V by 2 bases and J by 5 bases, and 10 bases separated the two germline ends. Germline CDR1 reads SGHTS; CDR2 reads YDEGEE. This CDR3 has 13 residues. CDR3 in amino acids: CASSFKDSETQYF. The CDR3 DNA reads TGTGCCAGCAGCTTTAAGGACAGTGAGACCCAGTACTTC.

The chain links TRBV5-5 to TRBJ2-1, with 15 bases identical to TRBD2. Per germline, CDR1 SGHKS and CDR2 YYEKEE (reference sequence). The CDR3 consists of 15 residues. J gave up 9 bases and V 3 bases, and 4 bases lay outside the gene matches. CDR3 region: CASSSRTSGRGEQFF. In nucleotides, the CDR3 is TGTGCCAGCAGCTCACGGACTAGCGGGAGGGGTGAGCAGTTCTTC.

The chain couples TRBV9 to TRBJ1-4; 7 bases map to TRBD1. The V segment lost 3 bases and the J segment 8 bases; nucleotides outside the gene matches: 7. Looked up from germline, CDR1 is SGDLS and CDR2 is YYNGEE. CDR3 size: 14 residues. The DNA of the CDR3 is TGTGCCAGCAGCGCCGGACAGGTGAGGGAAAAACTGTTTTTT. Translated, it gives CASSAGQVREKLFF.

This chain connects TRBV29-1 to TRBJ1-2; D is unclear. Germline-derived CDR1 and CDR2 are SQVTM and ANQGSEA. The CDR3 length is 13 residues. Deletions cut 8 bases from V and 8 bases from J, with 21 bases between. CDR3 loop: CSHRGLEDLGYTF. CDR3 nucleotides: TGCAGCCACCGAGGCTTGGAGGATCTGGGCTACACCTTC.

V and J are TRBV6-5 and TRBJ1-2; 7 bases line up with TRBD1. This CDR3 is 13 amino acids long. Germline CDR1 reads MNHEY; CDR2 reads SVGAGI. Losses at the gene ends were 6 bases for V and 2 bases for J; bases not matched to a gene: 3. The CDR3 here is CASRMDRNYGYTF. The CDR3, as DNA: TGTGCCAGCAGAATGGACAGGAACTATGGCTACACCTTC.

This sequence joins TRBV10-3 and TRBJ2-7; D possibly corresponds to TRBD2 (5 bases). The CDR3 sequence is 16 residues long. V lost 3 bases to trimming and J lost 2 bases, with 17 bases between them. Per germline, CDR1 ENHRY and CDR2 SYGVKD. Written as DNA, the CDR3 is TGTGCCATCAGTGAATCGAGCGGTTTCGGGACCTACGAGCAGTACTTC. Translating gives CAISESSGFGTYEQYF.

The V gene is TRBV4-2, the J gene TRBJ2-3; 11 bases are shared with TRBD2. Unmatched junction bases numbered 8, after V lost 4 bases and J lost 2 bases. The CDR3 spans 17 residues. Germline-derived CDR1 and CDR2 are LGHNA and YNFKEQ. As DNA, the CDR3 is TGTGCCAGCAGCCCGGGGACTAGCGGCTTCATCACAGATACGCAGTATTTT. Protein sequence: CASSPGTSGFITDTQYF.

This clone is a singleton in its sample. The chain uses TRBV5-5 and TRBJ2-2, with D possibly TRBD2 on 5 matching bases. Germline CDR1 and CDR2: SGHKS and YYEKEE (reference sequence). V was cut by 0 bases and J by 7 bases, with 10 bases left in between. The CDR3 loop spans 14 amino acids. The CDR3 loop is CASSLGPGSGELFF. DNA for the CDR3: TGTGCCAGCAGCTTGGGTCCTGGGAGCGGGGAGCTGTTTTTT.

The chain links TRBV7-2 to TRBJ2-3; 11 bases agree with TRBD2. V was clipped by 5 bases and J by 3 bases; unmatched bases: 7. The germline V gene encodes CDR1 SGHTA and CDR2 FQGNSA. The CDR3 has 16 amino acids. The CDR3 region has the DNA TGTGCCAGCAGCCTCCAGACTAGCGGGAATACAGATACGCAGTATTTT. This codes for CASSLQTSGNTDTQYF.

The chain employs TRBV24-1 and TRBJ2-7, with TRBD1 matching over 8 bases. The CDR3 consists of 15 residues. Trimming cost V 2 bases and J 2 bases; bases outside gene matches: 4. Per the germline V gene, CDR1 is KGHDR and CDR2 is SFDVKD. Here the CDR3 reads CATSDSPDRAYEQYF. CDR3 DNA sequence: TGTGCCACCAGTGATTCCCCGGACAGGGCCTACGAGCAGTACTTC.

The chain has TRBV6-2 or TRBV6-3 and TRBJ2-6, with D perhaps TRBD1 (6 bases). Germline lookup yields CDR1 MNHEY and CDR2 SVGEGT. This CDR3 has 14 amino acids. The germline V and J ends were trimmed by 4 bases and 2 bases, with 6 bases remaining between them. DNA of the CDR3: TGTGCCAGCAGTTCAGGGGCTGGGGCCAACGTCCTGACTTTC. It translates to CASSSGAGANVLTF.

The chain couples TRBV10-3 to TRBJ2-2, with D perhaps TRBD2 (6 bases). Trimming took 3 bases from V and 1 from J, leaving 15 bases between them. The length of the CDR3 is 17 residues. Germline-derived CDR1 and CDR2 are ENHRY and SYGVKD. The CDR3, as DNA: TGTGCCATCAGTGATTTGATTGGGGGGATGAACACCGGGGAGCTGTTTTTT. This gives the protein CAISDLIGGMNTGELFF.